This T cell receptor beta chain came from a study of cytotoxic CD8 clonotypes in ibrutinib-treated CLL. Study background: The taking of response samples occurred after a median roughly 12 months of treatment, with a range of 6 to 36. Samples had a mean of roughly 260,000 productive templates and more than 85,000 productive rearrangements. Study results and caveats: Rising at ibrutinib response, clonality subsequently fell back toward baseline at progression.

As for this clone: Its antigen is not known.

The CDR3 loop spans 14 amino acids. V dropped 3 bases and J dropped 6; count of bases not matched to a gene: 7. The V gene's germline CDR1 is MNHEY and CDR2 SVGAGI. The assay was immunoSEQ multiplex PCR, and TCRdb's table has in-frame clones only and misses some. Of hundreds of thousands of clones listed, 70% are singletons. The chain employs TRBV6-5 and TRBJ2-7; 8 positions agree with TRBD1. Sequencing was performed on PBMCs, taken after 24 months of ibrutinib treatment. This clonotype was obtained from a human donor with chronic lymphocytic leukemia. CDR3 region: CASSYGQGATEQYF. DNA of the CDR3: TGTGCCAGCAGTTATGGGCAGGGGGCTACCGAGCAGTACTTC.